The T cell receptor (beta chain) described here comes from a study of cytomegalovirus exposure and HLA in healthy donors. The PCR employed 60 Vbeta primers together with 13 Jbeta primers. Assay: immunoSEQ multiplex PCR; the TCRdb copy retains only in-frame clones and omits some. This table has about 110,000 clones, around 62% appearing once. Broader study findings: Rare TCR sequences dominated, though some public TCRs recurred in many donors. Presence/absence analyses rested on an assumption that sequencing depth was roughly uniform across donors. The listing of fewer than 200 TCR beta chains classed them as cytomegalovirus-associated.

Comments on this clone: Its antigen is undetermined.

Material: PBMCs. This sequence was found in a man aged 25 to 40 in good health and CMV-seropositive.

CDR3: CASSDRPNEKLFF. CDR3 DNA: TGTGCCAGTAGTGACAGACCGAATGAAAAACTGTTTTTT. The rearrangement links TRBV19 to TRBJ1-4, with D possibly being TRBD1 (5 bases). The V gene lost 5 bases and the J gene lost 5 bases, with 9 bases spanning the gap. CDR3 length: 13 residues. CDR1 and CDR2 (germline): LNHDA, SQIVND (reference sequence).